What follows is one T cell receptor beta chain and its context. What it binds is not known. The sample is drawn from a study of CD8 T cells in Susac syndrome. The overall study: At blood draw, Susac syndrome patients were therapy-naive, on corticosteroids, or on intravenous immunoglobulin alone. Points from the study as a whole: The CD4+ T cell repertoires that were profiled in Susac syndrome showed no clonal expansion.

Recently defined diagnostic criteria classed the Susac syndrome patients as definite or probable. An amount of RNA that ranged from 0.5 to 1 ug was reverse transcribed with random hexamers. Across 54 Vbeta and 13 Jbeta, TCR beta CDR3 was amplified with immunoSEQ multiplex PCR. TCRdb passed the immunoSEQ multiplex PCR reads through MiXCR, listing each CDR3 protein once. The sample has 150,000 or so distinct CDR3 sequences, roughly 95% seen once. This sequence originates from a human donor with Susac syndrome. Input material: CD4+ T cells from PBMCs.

In DNA, the CDR3 is TGCAGCGTAAGGGAGCAGTACTTC. Protein sequence: CSVREQYF. The chain carries TRBV29-1 and TRBJ2-7; D unclear. The V end lost 6 bases, the J end lost 7 bases, and 4 bases lay between the germline ends. There are 8 residues in the CDR3. Germline CDR1 is SQVTM and CDR2 is ANQGSEA.